These 23 T cell receptor beta chains came from one sample sequenced in a study of blood T cells in healthy people across ages. A second PCR, run for about 7 to 11 cycles, used a sample-barcoded 5' primer plus a J-beta primer mix. MiXCR, applied by TCRdb to the 5' RACE reads, yields one record per CDR3 protein. This sample has 450,000 to 700,000 distinct CDR3 sequences, with approximately 27% found just once. Sequencing input: blood. The receptor set was obtained from a woman in her sixties or seventies in good health.

This chain joins TRBV2 and TRBJ1-2; no definite D call. This CDR3 comprises 14 residues. Trimming removed 3 bases at V and 2 bases at J, with 10 bases between. The germline gives CDR1 SNHLY, CDR2 FYNNEI. The CDR3 sequence is CASSEGVRNYGYTF. The CDR3 nucleotides are TGTGCCAGCAGTGAGGGAGTGCGGAACTATGGCTACACCTTC.

V gene TRBV19 combines with J gene TRBJ2-5; D is undetermined. V lost 5 bases and J lost 9, with 16 bases in between. In germline, CDR1 is LNHDA, CDR2 SQIVND (reference sequence). This CDR3 comprises 13 residues. The DNA for the CDR3 is TGTGCCAGTAGTTTGACAAGGGCCGAGGCCCAGTACTTC. Protein sequence: CASSLTRAEAQYF. The full variable domain, completed using reference TRBV19 and TRBJ2-5, is DGGITQSPKYLFRKEGQNVTLSCEQNLNHDAMYWYRQDPGQGLRLIYYSQIVNDFQKGDIAEGYSVSREKKESFPLTVTSAQKNPTAFYLCASSLTRAEAQYFGPGTRLLVL.

The sample holds one count of this clonotype. V gene TRBV6-6 combines with J gene TRBJ1-4, with unresolved D. CDR1 and CDR2 (germline): MNHNY, SVGAGI (reference sequence). The CDR3 runs to 16 residues. Trimming took off 0 bases at V and 4 bases at J, with 12 bases between the two ends. For the CDR3, the DNA is TGTGCCAGCAGTTACTCGCTTGGTGGAGGTAATGAAAAACTGTTTTTT. Encoded protein: CASSYSLGGGNEKLFF.

This chain joins TRBV15 and TRBJ2-3; D call uncertain. The CDR3 sequence is 16 residues long. Germline V CDR1 and CDR2: LNHNV, YYDKDF (reference sequence). Trimming cost V 1 base and J 0 bases, with 11 bases left between them. The CDR3 reads CATSRGLEKSTDTQYF. The CDR3 region has the DNA TGTGCCACCAGCAGAGGATTGGAAAAAAGCACAGATACGCAGTATTTT. Based on the CDR3 plus reference TRBV15 and TRBJ2-3, the full variable domain is DAMVIQNPRYQVTQFGKPVTLSCSQTLNHNVMYWYQQKSSQAPKLLFHYYDKDFNNEADTPDNFQSRRPNTSFCFLDIRSPGLGDTAMYLCATSRGLEKSTDTQYFGPGTRLTVL.

This clonotype has just a few counts. The V and J genes are TRBV24-1 and TRBJ1-4; 12 nucleotides line up with TRBD1. Germline V lookup: CDR1 KGHDR, CDR2 SFDVKD. There are 16 residues in the CDR3. The V and J ends lost 4 bases and 5 bases, in that order; junction bases with no gene match: 4. DNA for the CDR3: TGTGCCACCAGTGACCCCGGGACAGGGGGCAATGAAAAACTGTTTTTT. This encodes CATSDPGTGGNEKLFF.

The table lists this clonotype with a few counts. The gene calls are TRBV25-1 and TRBJ1-6, with 11 bases identical to TRBD1. CDR1 is MGHDK, CDR2 SYGVNS, per germline. Trimming at V came to 3 bases and at J to 11 bases, leaving 9 bases not matched to a gene. The CDR3 runs 16 residues. CDR3 DNA sequence: TGTGCCAGCAGTGATTACGGACAGGGGGCTATGCCACCCCTCCACTTT. It is translated as CASSDYGQGAMPPLHF. The whole variable domain, filled in from reference TRBV25-1 and TRBJ1-6, reads EADIYQTPRYLVIGTGKKITLECSQTMGHDKMYWYQQDPGMELHLIHYSYGVNSTEKGDLSSESTVSRIRTEHFPLTLESARPSHTSQYLCASSDYGQGAMPPLHFGNGTRLTVT.

The chain recombines TRBV7-2 with TRBJ2-4; a possible D gene is TRBD1 (6 bases). The V gene's germline CDR1 is SGHTA and CDR2 FQGNSA. The ends were cut back, 5 bases at V and 6 bases at J, with 14 bases in the middle. CDR3 length: 14 residues. The CDR3 spells CASSPNTGINIQYF. The CDR3 DNA reads TGTGCCAGCAGCCCTAATACAGGGATAAACATTCAGTACTTC.

This clonotype occurred a few times. The junction and the germline gene differ at one end; a read error may be behind it. V is TRBV12-3 or TRBV12-4 and J is TRBJ2-1; 10 bases agree with TRBD1. The J call is uncertain, as TRBJ2-7 better fits the DNA end. The CDR3 sequence is 14 residues long. In DNA, the CDR3 is TGTACCAGCAGCACGAGACAGGGGGCGCGGGAGCAGTACTTC. Amino acid sequence: CTSSTRQGAREQYF.

The chain carries TRBV12-3 or TRBV12-4 and TRBJ2-1, with 8 bases fitting TRBD1. J gave up 2 bases and V 6 bases, and 0 bases lay outside the gene matches. The CDR3 contains 13 residues. The CDR3 coding sequence is TGTGCCAGCAGGGGACAGGCCTACAATGAGCAGTTCTTC. Translated: CASRGQAYNEQFF.

The chain combines TRBV7-2 with TRBJ2-7, with D hard to call. Deletions cut 2 bases from V and 3 bases from J, with 8 bases between. The CDR3 spans 13 residues. CDR1 and CDR2 (germline): SGHTA, FQGNSA. CDR3 residues: CASSLSMIYEQYF. CDR3 bases: TGTGCCAGCAGCTTAAGTATGATCTACGAGCAGTACTTC.

This rearrangement joins TRBV19 to TRBJ1-1; 8 bases are shared with TRBD1. V lost 6 bases to trimming and J lost 12 bases; unmatched junction nucleotides: 12. Germline values: CDR1 LNHDA, CDR2 SQIVND (reference sequence). The CDR3 runs 13 residues. The CDR3 DNA reads TGTGCCAGTAGCCGAGAGGGGGGGACAGGAACTTTCTTT. This codes for CASSREGGTGTFF.

This chain connects TRBV6-1 to TRBJ2-3; D is possibly TRBD1 (5 bases). Germline CDR1 is MNHNS and CDR2 is SASEGT. Trimming took 7 bases from V and 3 from J, leaving 17 bases between them. This CDR3 comprises 15 residues. CDR3: CASNLARQGTDTQYF. CDR3 nucleotide sequence: TGTGCCAGCAACCTCGCCCGGCAGGGAACAGATACGCAGTATTTT.

This chain links TRBV3-1 with TRBJ1-1; the D is unclear. This CDR3 has 14 residues. Germline loops: CDR1 LGHDT, CDR2 YNNKEL (reference sequence). V lost 3 bases, J lost 1 base, and 9 bases lay in between. The CDR3: CASSQQEGNTEAFF. Written as DNA, the CDR3 is TGTGCCAGCAGCCAGCAGGAAGGGAACACTGAAGCTTTCTTT.

The chain joins TRBV7-3 to TRBJ1-2; no definite D call. Germline CDR1 and CDR2: SGHTA and FQGTGA. V lost 2 bases to trimming and J lost 6 bases, with 10 bases between them. There are 13 residues in the CDR3. The CDR3 loop is CASSLEGSDGYTF. For the CDR3, the DNA is TGTGCCAGCAGCTTAGAGGGAAGTGATGGCTACACCTTC.

The genes are TRBV7-2 and TRBJ1-2; 10 nucleotides agree with TRBD1. The CDR3 totals 17 residues. Looked up from germline, CDR1 is SGHTA and CDR2 is FQGNSA. After removal of 5 bases from V and 1 base from J, the junction contained 10 bases not matched to a gene. The CDR3 DNA reads TGTGCCAGCAGCAGGACAGGGGGGGAAGTGATTAACTATGGCTACACCTTC. It encodes CASSRTGGEVINYGYTF.

The gene calls are TRBV2 and TRBJ1-1, with D unresolved. The CDR3 length is 15 residues. Looked up from germline, CDR1 is SNHLY and CDR2 is FYNNEI. Trimming cost V 5 bases and J 0 bases, with 13 bases left between them. The CDR3 DNA reads TGTGCCAGCAGTCTAAAGCGACAAATGAACACTGAAGCTTTCTTT. It specifies CASSLKRQMNTEAFF.

This sequence joins TRBV29-1 and TRBJ2-5; the D call may be TRBD1 or TRBD2 (7 bases each). Germline values: CDR1 SQVTM, CDR2 ANQGSEA. V gave up 3 bases and J gave up 7 bases, with 15 bases separating them. The CDR3 is 13 amino acids. The CDR3 is CSVDRGGSATQYF. DNA for the CDR3: TGCAGCGTTGACAGGGGGGGCTCAGCGACCCAGTACTTC.

The gene calls are TRBV11-1 and TRBJ2-1, with 8 bases fitting TRBD1. Unmatched junction bases numbered 15, after V lost 1 base and J lost 1 base. This CDR3 comprises 20 residues. Germline CDR1 reads SGHAT; CDR2 reads FQDESV (reference sequence). The CDR3 sequence: CASSLVGRPQGARSYNEQFF. The DNA for the CDR3 is TGTGCCAGCAGCTTAGTTGGTCGGCCCCAGGGGGCGAGGTCCTACAATGAGCAGTTCTTC. Drawing the rest from reference TRBV11-1 and TRBJ2-1, the complete variable domain is EAEVAQSPRYKITEKSQAVAFWCDPISGHATLYWYRQILGQGPELLVQFQDESVVDDSQLPKDRFSAERLKGVDSTLKIQPAELGDSAMYLCASSLVGRPQGARSYNEQFFGPGTRLTVL.

Worth noting for this clonotype: Sequence at one end of the junction differs from germline and may be a read error. The chain employs TRBV6-1 and TRBJ2-5, with TRBD2 as a possible D gene (5 bases). This CDR3 comprises 14 residues. Germline assignment: CDR1 MNHNS and CDR2 SASEGT. CDR3 loop: CASTGWSYFYEQCF. CDR3 nucleotides: TGTGCCAGCACGGGGTGGTCCTACTTCTACGAGCAGTGCTTC.

This clonotype was seen a few times. The chain employs TRBV18 and TRBJ2-1, with 9 bases that match TRBD2. This CDR3 is built from 15 residues. V was clipped by 2 bases and J by 8 bases; unmatched bases: 7. Looked up from germline, CDR1 is KGHSH and CDR2 is LQKENI. The CDR3 DNA sequence: TGTGCCAGCTCACCAGGCGGGGGGGCCTGGTATGAGCAGTTCTTC. Encoded protein: CASSPGGGAWYEQFF.

This clonotype was detected ten times or more. The gene calls are TRBV5-5 and TRBJ2-6; the D gene is possibly TRBD1 (5 bases). From germline, CDR1 is SGHKS and CDR2 YYEKEE (reference sequence). CDR3 size: 13 residues. Trimming pared 4 bases from V and 11 bases from J, leaving 13 bases between. CDR3 in amino acids: CASSIQVTDVLTF. The CDR3 DNA reads as TGTGCCAGCAGCATACAGGTAACCGACGTCCTGACTTTC.

The V gene is TRBV7-2, the J gene TRBJ2-1; no definite D call. CDR3 length: 17 residues. V lost 2 bases and J 1 base, leaving 15 bases between the germline ends. From germline, CDR1 is SGHTA and CDR2 FQGNSA. CDR3 protein: CASSLQKGMRSYNEQFF. CDR3 DNA sequence: TGTGCCAGCAGCTTACAGAAGGGAATGAGGTCCTACAATGAGCAGTTCTTC. The whole variable domain, remainder taken from reference TRBV7-2 and TRBJ2-1, is GAGVSQSPSNKVTEKGKDVELRCDPISGHTALYWYRQSLGQGLEFLIYFQGNSAPDKSGLPSDRFSAERTGGSVSTLTIQRTQQEDSAVYLCASSLQKGMRSYNEQFFGPGTRLTVL.

The V gene is TRBV20-1, the J gene TRBJ1-2; 8 positions match TRBD1. The CDR3 length is 15 residues. CDR1 is DFQATT and CDR2 is SNEGSKA in the germline V gene (reference sequence). V shed 2 bases, J shed 3 bases, and the junction held 8 bases outside the gene matches. CDR3 protein: CSARSQGEVDYGYTF. In nucleotides, the CDR3 is TGCAGTGCTAGATCACAGGGGGAAGTGGACTATGGCTACACCTTC.